These 21 T cell receptor beta chains came from one sample sequenced in a study of PD-1 blockade in classical Hodgkin lymphoma. Using immunoSEQ multiplex PCR, the repertoire was profiled, and TCRdb retains in-frame clones only, with some absent. In the table there are fewer than 20,000 clones, roughly four fifths of which are singletons. This sample's time point: newly diagnosed, previously untreated cHL patient sample. Starting with thawed PBMCs, CD4+ T cells were purified by magnetic negative selection. Source material: CD4+ T cells from blood. The receptors stem from a human donor with classical Hodgkin lymphoma.

This chain connects TRBV28 to TRBJ1-2; D not certain. The length of the CDR3 is 15 residues. Trimming shortened V by 2 bases and J by 2 bases, and 12 bases separated the two germline ends. The germline V gene encodes CDR1 MDHEN and CDR2 SYDVKM. CDR3 in DNA: TGTGCCAGCAGTTTAGGGGAGGTAATGAACTATGGCTACACCTTC. Protein: CASSLGEVMNYGYTF.

The CDR3 nucleotides are TGTGCCAGCAGCTCCGGGTCTCGGGCTGAAAAACTGTTTTTT. This codes for CASSSGSRAEKLFF. The V call is TRBV11-3, the J call TRBJ1-4; D uncertain. Trimming left V 4 bases short and J 7 bases short, with 13 bases between. This CDR3 has 14 amino acids. The germline V gene encodes CDR1 SGHNT and CDR2 YENEEA.

This chain joins TRBV25-1 and TRBJ1-5; unclear D gene. The CDR3 loop spans 14 amino acids. Trimming took 5 bases from V and 4 from J, leaving 12 bases between them. The germline V gene has CDR1 MGHDK and CDR2 SYGVNS. The CDR3 loop reads CASSPPGTNQPQHF. The CDR3, as DNA: TGTGCCAGCAGTCCCCCCGGCACGAATCAGCCCCAGCATTTT.

This clone was detected only once. The chain has TRBV2 and TRBJ2-1; 7 nucleotides agree with TRBD1. Germline assignment: CDR1 SNHLY and CDR2 FYNNEI. V lost 1 base and J lost 6; bases outside the gene matches: 6. CDR3 size: 15 residues. This CDR3 reads CASSEEGPGGNEQFF. In DNA form, the CDR3 reads TGTGCCAGCAGTGAAGAGGGTCCAGGGGGCAATGAGCAGTTCTTC.

The chain has TRBV9 and TRBJ1-2; weak D call: TRBD1 (5 bases). CDR1 and CDR2 (germline): SGDLS, YYNGEE. Trimming shortened V by 0 bases and J by 5 bases, and 17 bases separated the two germline ends. The CDR3 is 16 residues long. CDR3 nucleotides: TGTGCCAGCAGCGTAGGAATGACAGTTGTGGGGTATGGCTACACCTTC. Translation gives CASSVGMTVVGYGYTF. The full variable domain, completed using reference TRBV9 and TRBJ1-2, is DSGVTQTPKHLITATGQRVTLRCSPRSGDLSVYWYQQSLDQGLQFLIQYYNGEERAKGNILERFSAQQFPDLHSELNLSSLELGDSALYFCASSVGMTVVGYGYTFGSGTRLTVV.

The chain couples TRBV7-3 to TRBJ1-2; D is unresolved. Germline CDR1 and CDR2: SGHTA and FQGTGA. The CDR3 is 13 amino acids. Trimming shortened V by 5 bases and J by 8 bases, and 15 bases separated the two germline ends. This CDR3 is CASSLNPAGGYTF. CDR3 in DNA: TGTGCCAGCAGCCTTAATCCGGCGGGCGGCTACACCTTC. Combining the CDR3 with reference TRBV7-3 and TRBJ1-2 gives the whole variable domain GAGVSQTPSNKVTEKGKYVELRCDPISGHTALYWYRQSLGQGPEFLIYFQGTGAADDSGLPNDRFFAVRPEGSVSTLKIQRTERGDSAVYLCASSLNPAGGYTFGSGTRLTVV.

This chain connects TRBV29-1 to TRBJ2-5; the D is unclear. Deletions cut 2 bases from V and 4 bases from J, with 11 bases between. The germline CDR1 and CDR2 sequences are SQVTM and ANQGSEA. The CDR3 consists of 13 residues. The CDR3 DNA reads as TGCAGCGTTGAAATCATAACCGGAGAGACCCAGTACTTC. Encoded protein: CSVEIITGETQYF.

The rearrangement uses TRBV29-1 and TRBJ2-3; D perhaps matches TRBD2 (6 bases). V shed 3 bases and J shed 5 bases, with 9 bases lying between them. Germline assignment: CDR1 SQVTM and CDR2 ANQGSEA. There are 12 residues in the CDR3. In nucleotides, the CDR3 is TGCAGCGTTGATGGCGGGGTAGATACGCAGTATTTT. It translates to CSVDGGVDTQYF.

J is TRBJ2-7 and V is TRBV11-3, with 8 bases lining up with TRBD1. The V gene's germline CDR1 is SGHNT and CDR2 YENEEA. The length of the CDR3 is 16 residues. V lost 1 base, J lost 6 bases, and 11 bases stayed unmatched. The CDR3 here is CASSLGSTGVHGEQYF. In nucleotides, the CDR3 is TGTGCCAGCAGCTTAGGTTCGACAGGGGTCCACGGCGAGCAGTACTTC.

For the CDR3, the DNA is TGTGCCAGTAGTATTGAGGATAACTATGGCTACACCTTC. Amino acid sequence: CASSIEDNYGYTF. The chain joins TRBV19 to TRBJ1-2; D is unclear. The CDR3 runs to 13 residues. With 3 bases removed from V and 1 base from J, the gap between germline ends came to 6 bases. In germline, CDR1 is LNHDA, CDR2 SQIVND (reference sequence).

This clone has a single count. The genes are TRBV19 and TRBJ1-1; 7 bases match TRBD1. CDR3 size: 14 residues. CDR1 LNHDA and CDR2 SQIVND come from the germline V gene (reference sequence). The junction had 7 bases not matched to a gene; V was cut back by 5 bases and J by 4 bases. This chain's CDR3 is CASSEQGWATEAFF. The CDR3 coding sequence is TGTGCCAGTAGTGAACAGGGGTGGGCCACTGAAGCTTTCTTT.

The chain uses TRBV29-1 and TRBJ2-1, with 9 bases fitting TRBD2. The V gene end was trimmed by 4 bases and the J gene end by 1 base; junction bases not matched to a gene: 8. Germline CDR1 reads SQVTM; CDR2 reads ANQGSEA. This CDR3 is 16 amino acids long. CDR3 sequence (DNA): TGCAGCGTTGTAAGCGGACTAGCGCTTTCCTACAATGAGCAGTTCTTC. Its protein product is CSVVSGLALSYNEQFF.

This chain connects TRBV7-2 to TRBJ2-5; the match to TRBD1 covers 7 bases. V lost 5 bases and J lost 5; bases outside the gene matches: 14. The CDR3 contains 16 residues. The germline CDR1 and CDR2 sequences are SGHTA and FQGNSA. CDR3: CASSLLPTGSRETQYF. Here the CDR3 DNA reads TGTGCCAGCAGCCTCCTTCCGACAGGGTCTCGGGAGACCCAGTACTTC.

The chain combines TRBV5-1 with TRBJ2-7, with D perhaps matching TRBD2 (6 bases). Trimming took 1 base from V and 1 from J, leaving 9 bases between them. The length of the CDR3 is 14 residues. The V gene's germline CDR1 is SGHRS and CDR2 YFSETQ. CDR3 nucleotides: TGCGCCAGCAGCTTGATTGGGGGGTCCTACGAGCAGTACTTC. Its translation: CASSLIGGSYEQYF.

The chain recombines TRBV29-1 with TRBJ1-1; 9 bases line up with TRBD1. The CDR3 extends over 13 amino acids. Germline V gene lookup returns CDR1 SQVTM and CDR2 ANQGSEA. The J segment lost 7 bases and the V segment lost 8 bases, leaving 11 bases of the junction unmatched. The CDR3, as DNA: TGCAGCTTAAGGGGACAGGGTAACGGTGAAGCTTTCTTT. It specifies CSLRGQGNGEAFF.

This CDR3 reads CASSSSDSYEQYF. The CDR3 DNA follows: TGTGCCAGCAGTTCCTCAGATTCCTACGAGCAGTACTTC. The V call is TRBV27, the J call TRBJ2-7; the D is unclear. The CDR3 contains 13 residues. CDR1 is MNHEY and CDR2 is SMNVEV in the germline V gene (reference sequence). The ends were cut back, 4 bases at V and 1 base at J, with 8 bases in the middle.

The chain couples TRBV28 to TRBJ1-5, with TRBD1 matching 9 bases. Trimming cost V 2 bases and J 7 bases; bases outside gene matches: 6. This CDR3 spans 15 amino acids. Germline-derived CDR1 and CDR2 are MDHEN and SYDVKM. The CDR3 loop reads CASSLGDRVFQPQHF. The CDR3 bases are TGTGCCAGCAGTTTAGGGGACAGGGTCTTCCAGCCCCAGCATTTT. Based on the CDR3 plus reference TRBV28 and TRBJ1-5, the full variable domain is DVKVTQSSRYLVKRTGEKVFLECVQDMDHENMFWYRQDPGLGLRLIYFSYDVKMKEKGDIPEGYSVSREKKERFSLILESASTNQTSMYLCASSLGDRVFQPQHFGDGTRLSIL.

This clone was observed a single time. This rearrangement joins TRBV29-1 to TRBJ2-5, with a tentative D call TRBD2 (5 bases). Between the trimmed V and J ends, which lost 7 bases and 9 bases, there was a span of 27 bases. CDR1 and CDR2 (germline): SQVTM, ANQGSEA. CDR3 length equals 15 residues. The CDR3, as DNA: TGCAGCGCCGCATTTTGGAGCGGAGGCAAAGGGTCCCAGTACTTC. It yields the protein CSAAFWSGGKGSQYF.

The rearrangement uses TRBV27 and TRBJ2-7; possibly TRBD1 for D (6 bases). The CDR3 is 15 amino acids. Deletions cut 2 bases from V and 3 bases from J, with 14 bases between. Germline lookup yields CDR1 MNHEY and CDR2 SMNVEV (reference sequence). Here the CDR3 reads CASSLEGQRNYEQYF. Written as DNA, the CDR3 is TGTGCCAGCAGTTTAGAAGGACAGCGGAACTACGAGCAGTACTTC.

This clone was picked up one time. V and J are TRBV10-2 and TRBJ2-7; weak D call: TRBD2 (6 bases). This CDR3 comprises 14 residues. Germline V CDR1 and CDR2: WSHSY, SAAADI. V lost 10 bases and J 2 bases, leaving 18 bases between the germline ends. The CDR3 loop is CATRIGRDPYEQYF. In DNA, the CDR3 is TGCGCCACCCGCATAGGGCGGGATCCCTACGAGCAGTACTTC.

The genes are TRBV27 and TRBJ2-1; TRBD1 matches at 9 bases. CDR1 and CDR2 (germline): MNHEY, SMNVEV (reference sequence). V gave up 4 bases and J gave up 6 bases; unmatched junction bases: 10. The CDR3 sequence is 16 residues long. Here the CDR3 reads CASSSPGQGIINEQFF. As DNA, the CDR3 is TGTGCCAGCAGTTCCCCCGGACAGGGGATAATCAATGAGCAGTTCTTC.